Below, 8 T cell receptor beta chains from the same sample are listed, as sequenced in a study of blood T cell repertoires in COVID-19. Using immunoSEQ multiplex PCR, the repertoire was profiled, and TCRdb retains in-frame clones only, with some absent. The data contain fewer than 250,000 clones, 86% of them singletons. Sequencing input: peripheral blood. Receptors were obtained from a woman in her fifties or sixties with acute or convalescent COVID-19.

V and J are TRBV4-2 and TRBJ2-7; D is possibly TRBD1 (5 bases). The CDR3 has 11 residues. Trimming took off 5 bases at V and 6 bases at J, with 8 bases between the two ends. The germline CDR1 and CDR2 sequences are LGHNA and YNFKEQ. The CDR3 is CASSKGFEQYF. CDR3 coding DNA: TGTGCCAGCAGCAAGGGGTTCGAGCAGTACTTC.

The J gene is TRBJ2-3, the V gene TRBV2; 9 bases map to TRBD2. The CDR3 has 17 residues. Germline V gives CDR1 SNHLY, CDR2 FYNNEI. V lost 7 bases and J lost 0; bases outside the gene matches: 11. CDR3 region: CASNGMWLAGSTDTQYF. The DNA of the CDR3 is TGTGCCAGCAACGGAATGTGGCTAGCGGGGAGCACAGATACGCAGTATTTT.

The chain employs TRBV2 and TRBJ1-2, with TRBD1 as a possible D gene (6 bases). The V and J ends lost 6 bases and 5 bases respectively, with 13 bases between them. From germline, CDR1 is SNHLY and CDR2 FYNNEI. This CDR3 is 13 amino acids long. CDR3 nucleotide sequence: TGTGCCAGCAGCGCTGACAGGCAATATGGCTACACCTTC. Translated: CASSADRQYGYTF.

V is TRBV7-3 and J is TRBJ2-3, with D perhaps TRBD2 (7 bases). Trimming stripped 1 base from V and 0 bases from J, with 14 bases between. There are 17 residues in the CDR3. The germline gives CDR1 SGHTA, CDR2 FQGTGA. For the CDR3, the DNA is TGTGCCAGCAGCTTAATTGGGGGGGCCCCTAGCACAGATACGCAGTATTTT. This translates into CASSLIGGAPSTDTQYF.

V and J are TRBV5-5 and TRBJ1-5; D gene ambiguous. There are 14 residues in the CDR3. Germline V CDR1 and CDR2: SGHKS, YYEKEE (reference sequence). V lost 0 bases, J lost 7 bases, and 11 bases lay in between. Here the CDR3 DNA reads TGTGCCAGCAGCTTGGGGCTCGGCGGACAGCCCCAGCATTTT. Translated: CASSLGLGGQPQHF.

The chain couples TRBV6-1 to TRBJ2-7; TRBD2 agrees at 9 bases. The germline V gene encodes CDR1 MNHNS and CDR2 SASEGT. The V segment lost 6 bases and the J segment 9 bases; nucleotides outside the gene matches: 12. The CDR3 has 14 amino acids. The CDR3 DNA reads TGTGCCAGCAGGGCGGGACTAGCAGCGAACGTGCAGTACTTC. This codes for CASRAGLAANVQYF.

This clone appeared a single time. The chain has TRBV12-5 and TRBJ2-1, with 7 bases that match TRBD1. The V gene end was trimmed by 1 base and the J gene end by 4 bases; junction bases not matched to a gene: 10. CDR3 size: 17 residues. Germline CDR1 LGHNT, CDR2 FRNRAP. The CDR3 region has the DNA TGTGCTAGTGGTTTGGCGACAGGGTCAAGGGTTTACAATGAGCAGTTCTTC. Its translation: CASGLATGSRVYNEQFF.

The CDR3 DNA reads as TGTGCCAGTCGGGACAGGGCCTCTGGAAACACCATATATTTT. Translation: CASRDRASGNTIYF. This sequence joins TRBV27 and TRBJ1-3, with TRBD1 matching 9 bases. V shed 9 bases, J shed 0 bases, and the junction held 3 bases outside the gene matches. CDR3 length equals 14 residues. Germline lookup yields CDR1 MNHEY and CDR2 SMNVEV (reference sequence).